This is a list of T cell receptor beta chains from one sample in a study of identical twins. MiXCR, applied by TCRdb to the 5' RACE reads, yields one record per CDR3 protein. The repertoire consists of more than 1.5 million distinct CDR3 sequences, with about 32% occurring once and the leading ten covering more than 0.25%. The specimen was cord blood. These receptors were obtained from a newborn girl in good health. CDR3s include the opening cysteine and the closing phenylalanine or tryptophan. Each record gives: V gene, clone size, D gene, J gene, CDR3 DNA, CDR3 protein. D genes are given only for firm matches. Size is omitted from some rows. Given values are once, few, many or a class for expanded clones.

>TRBV15|NA|TRBD1|TRBJ1-5
TGTGCCACCAGCAGATTAGGACAGGGGCCTAATCAGCCCCAGCATTTT
CATSRLGQGPNQPQHF
>TRBV4-1|few|TRBD1|TRBJ1-5
TGCGCCAGCAGCCAAGATTACGGGACAGGGGGAAATCAGCCCCAGCATTTT
CASSQDYGTGGNQPQHF
>TRBV7-9|NA|NA|TRBJ1-5
TGTGCCAGCAGCTTAGGATCCCGTTCCCAGCATTTT
CASSLGSRSQHF
>TRBV27|NA|NA|TRBJ1-1
TGTGCCAGCAGTTTATCGAGGCCCGGTAACACTGAAGCTTTCTTT
CASSLSRPGNTEAFF
>TRBV4-2|many|NA|TRBJ2-3
TGTGCCAGCAGCCAAGAGGGGACCATCCGAGGTACGCAGTATTTT
CASSQEGTIRGTQYF
>TRBV28|few|NA|TRBJ2-7
TGTGCCAGCATTACAGGGACCTACGAGCAGTACTTC
CASITGTYEQYF
>TRBV14|NA|NA|TRBJ1-2
TGTGCCAGCGGGAAGGGGACCTATGGCTACACCTTC
CASGKGTYGYTF
>TRBV20-1|NA|NA|TRBJ2-7
TGCAGTGCTTTAAGGACCGGACTATACGAGCAGTACTTC
CSALRTGLYEQYF
>TRBV10-3|NA|TRBD1|TRBJ1-3
TGTGCCATCAGTGAGAAGACAGGGGGCAAGAGCTCTGGAAACACCATATATTTT
CAISEKTGGKSSGNTIYF
>TRBV20-1|few|TRBD2|TRBJ2-1
TGCAGTGCTTCCGCGGACCTAATAGCGGGAGAAGACGGTGAGCAGTTCTTC
CSASADLIAGEDGEQFF
>TRBV20-1|NA|NA|TRBJ1-5
TGCAGTGCTAGAATGGCAGGAGGACAGCCCCAGCATTTT
CSARMAGGQPQHF
>TRBV15|NA|NA|TRBJ2-7
TGTGCCACCAGCAGAGCGGACAGACCCTACGAGCAGTACTTC
CATSRADRPYEQYF
>TRBV5-1|NA|TRBD1|TRBJ2-6
TGCGCCAGCAGCTTGGCCGGGACAGGGAACGTCCTGACTTTC
CASSLAGTGNVLTF
>TRBV6-2/TRBV6-3|few|TRBD2|TRBJ2-7
TGTGCCAGCAGTCGACCCCGAGCTAGCGGGGCTTACTACGAGCAGTACTTC
CASSRPRASGAYYEQYF
>TRBV20-1|NA|NA|TRBJ2-4
TGCAGTGCTAGAGGTGGCGGGACAGCCTTAGCCAAAAACATTCAGTACTTC
CSARGGGTALAKNIQYF
>TRBV6-1|NA|NA|TRBJ2-7
TGTGCCAGCAGTGAAGAGGTGGCAGTTGATTACGAGCAGTACTTC
CASSEEVAVDYEQYF
>TRBV12-3/TRBV12-4|NA|TRBD2|TRBJ2-5
TGTGCCAGCAGTTTCGCTAGCGGGAAAGAGACCCAGTACTTC
CASSFASGKETQYF
>TRBV13|few|NA|TRBJ2-7
TGTGCCAGCAGCTCCCTGCCCATCAGGGAGATGCCCTACGAGCAGTACTTC
CASSSLPIREMPYEQYF
>TRBV6-4|few|TRBD2|TRBJ2-1
TGTGCCAGCAGTGAGCCAGGACTAGCGGGGGGGAGCTCCTACAATGAGCAGTTCTTC
CASSEPGLAGGSSYNEQFF
>TRBV6-5|NA|TRBD1|TRBJ1-6
TGTGCCAGCTGTTATATCGGCGGACAGGGAAATTCACCCCTCCACTTT
CASCYIGGQGNSPLHF
>TRBV30|few|NA|TRBJ1-6
TGTGCCTGGAGTCTCGGGACGGCAAATTCACCCCTCCACTTT
CAWSLGTANSPLHF
>TRBV29-1|NA|TRBD2|TRBJ2-1
TGCAGCGTTGACCGTAGCGGGAGGGCCTCCAACAATGAGCAGTTCTTC
CSVDRSGRASNNEQFF
>TRBV20-1|many|TRBD2|TRBJ2-1
TGCAGTGCTAGAGATGTGTTAGCGGGAGTAAGTCGGCAGTTCTTC
CSARDVLAGVSRQFF
>TRBV28|NA|NA|TRBJ2-3
TGTGCCAGCAGACGACTAGACCTCACAGATACGCAGTATTTT
CASRRLDLTDTQYF
>TRBV5-6|NA|TRBD2|TRBJ2-5
TGTGCCAGCAGCTTGTTACTAGCGGGGGGCGGTGAGCAGTACTTC
CASSLLLAGGGEQYF
>TRBV27|NA|NA|TRBJ1-1
TGTGCCAGCAGTTTTAGGAGGGCCAGAGGCACTGAAGCTTTCTTT
CASSFRRARGTEAFF
>TRBV20-1|NA|NA|TRBJ2-4
TGCAGTGCTACTAAGGGGAGAGAAATGGAGCAGTACTTC
CSATKGREMEQYF